This T cell receptor (beta chain) was found in a study of T cell therapy after organ transplantation. As for the study in general: Blood for the short-term post-therapy sample came 4 to 8 weeks after therapy. Notes on the study in general: Nonresponder repertoires showed strong pretherapy expansions, barely changing post-therapy.

Regarding this clone: The antigen is not known.

Time point noted: 4-8 weeks after completion of therapy. J was trimmed by 4 bases and V by 6 bases; bases with no gene match: 10. CDR1 and CDR2 (germline): LNHDA, SQIVND (reference sequence). CDR3 length: 16 residues. Sequenced by immunoSEQ multiplex PCR; TCRdb stores in-frame clones only, minus some. Of about 19,000 clones in the sample, 81% were seen once. The receptor was derived from a human patient who had received a solid organ transplant and had CMV disease. The graft donor may account for some of the T cells. This sample comprised CD8+ T cells from blood, obtained after autologous CMV-specific T cell therapy. This sequence joins TRBV19 and TRBJ1-5, with 9 bases matching TRBD1. CDR3 protein: CASSRQGESRNQPQHF. CDR3 coding DNA: TGTGCCAGTAGCAGACAGGGGGAATCTCGTAATCAGCCCCAGCATTTT.